This T cell receptor beta chain was found in a study of blood T cell repertoires in COVID-19 (dated by TCRdb to between 2020 and 2021). In the study overall: Samples covering the acute and convalescent phases of COVID-19 were provided by collaborators in the United States, Italy and Spain. The material from the prospective study consisted of cDNA or gDNA derived from T cells, B-cell-depleted T cells, or PBMCs. Subjects who had been exposed to COVID-19, were actively infected with it, or had recovered from it provided the deeply sampled blood TCRbeta repertoires that made up the dataset. The repertoires were made available in a free public database intended to serve as a resource for research on the immune response to SARS-CoV-2. Samples came from the ongoing ImmuneRACE study (first 160 participants) plus 1,254 subjects from 6 global collaborators. Nearly every sample came with metadata listing a de-identified subject ID, COVID-19 status, age in years and sex. HLA class I and class II types, where available, came from metadata supplied by the sample provider rather than from assay-based typing.

Trimming accounts for 6 bases at V and 11 bases at J, while the number of junction bases matched to no gene is 9. CDR1 and CDR2, looked up from the germline V gene, are KGHSH and LQKENI. The CDR3 covers 13 residues, taking in both the cysteine and the phenylalanine. Only the CDR3 part of the read is kept: 39 bases, read in frame from the first base. Overall study outcomes, separate from this receptor: The amount of clinical and demographic metadata varied by source and participant and was provided uncurated.

Collaborating institutions collected whole blood in K2EDTA tubes following their own protocols. For TCRbeta analysis, collaborator samples were shipped as frozen whole blood, as isolated PBMCs, or as DNA extracted from either sample type. TCRbeta CDR3 regions were amplified from genomic DNA using the immunoSEQ Assay, a bias-controlled multiplex PCR. Per the original workflow: The number of nucleated cells in each sample was estimated from the amplification of reference gene primers within the assay. To quantify the absolute abundance of each unique TCRbeta CDR3 rearrangement, sequence reads were collapsed and filtered. For each sample, productive Simpson clonality was calculated as the square root of Simpson's diversity index across productive rearrangements. What TCRdb holds here is the immuneACCESS table cut down to in-frame rearrangements. Part of the clones is not present; checked against another copy, under half of the missing clones reflect an unresolved V gene, and the others are unexplained. The D gene and trimming were derived from the DNA, and the V and J assignments and clone size from that table. For this sample there are roughly 29,000 clones; about 89% appear just once. Roughly 3.9% of the sample goes to the ten largest clones.

Turning to this clone: Its antigen is currently not known. There are no base qualities to consult, and no much larger clone falls within one base.

The chain uses TRBV18 and TRBJ1-3; the central 8 bases match TRBD1. Sequencing was done on a sample of peripheral blood. The receptor was isolated from a human donor in a cohort sampled during active COVID-19. The DNA reads TGTGCCAGCTCTGGGGACAGGTTCGGCCCCATATATTTT. This gives the protein CASSGDRFGPIYF.